This T cell receptor (beta chain) derives from a study of cytomegalovirus exposure and HLA in healthy donors (TCRdb year 2017). Context from the whole study: According to a later analysis, one platform produced both the 100 to 150 validation repertoires and the approximately 670 repertoires of the first cohort. The study was designed to test whether signatures of past pathogen exposure could be identified by cataloging public T cell receptors. Along with the roughly 670-subject first cohort, a separate validation cohort of over a hundred different subjects was used. The study combined high-throughput TCR immunosequencing, statistical association of individual TCRs with disease status, and machine learning to predict cytomegalovirus infection status.

Comment on this clone: Its antigen is currently not known. No quality values exist for individual bases; no much larger clone is one base distant.

Based on the germline V gene, the CDR1 and CDR2 sequences are SGHVS and FNYEAQ. CDR3 length: 16 amino acids, cysteine to phenylalanine. The read is trimmed to its CDR3 DNA, 48 bases read in frame from base 1. Trimmed from V: 5 bases; trimmed from J: 8 bases; junction bases lacking a gene match: 10. The paper as a whole reports these results and caveats: In a later analysis, TCRs clustered in the first cohort were found to also tend to co-occur in the roughly 130 validation repertoires, with around 94% of cluster scores above 0. The classifier was reported to diagnose cytomegalovirus status with high specificity and sensitivity in both the original and validation cohorts. A few of the identified cytomegalovirus-associated TCR beta chains were confirmed in vitro to be specific for cytomegalovirus antigens. The validation cohort had no HLA typing available for a later analysis, so co-occurrence within that cohort was assessed over all 110 or so repertoires. According to the authors, the approach could potentially be generalized to other disease states and immunological phenotypes. Most TCR sequences were seen in very few donors, while some public TCRs were found in many individuals. In the study, 164 TCR beta chains were listed as associated with cytomegalovirus.

The library came from the immunoSEQ multiplex PCR assay. The authors processed their data as follows. A statistical classification framework was built for diagnosing cytomegalovirus status from the catalog of TCR beta chain sequences. The clones in this table, taken by TCRdb from immuneACCESS, are in-frame only. Not every clone is retained; where verified, under half of the shortfall comes from an unresolved V gene, and the cause of the rest is unknown. V and J calls and clone size are copied from that table; D and trimming were computed from the DNA. Here the sample has 20,000 to 25,000 clones; roughly 97% occur a single time. Around 10% of the sample rests with the top ten. The donors belonged to the validation cohort of around 110 subjects, which was separate from the approximately 700-subject first cohort.

The sequence was collected from a young man in good health and CMV-seropositive. The receptor chain draws on TRBV7-6 and TRBJ2-1, with 12 central nucleotides matching TRBD2. Sequenced input: PBMCs. The sequenced DNA is TGTGCCAGCAGCCTTCGACTAGCGGGAGTTCTCGATGAGCAGTTCTTC. This codes for CASSLRLAGVLDEQFF. The variable domain in full, with residues beyond the CDR3 obtained from the reference TRBV7-6 and TRBJ2-1 genes, is GAGVSQSPRYKVTKRGQDVALRCDPISGHVSLYWYRQALGQGPEFLTYFNYEAQQDKSGLPNDRFSAERPEGSISTLTIQRTEQRDSAMYRCASSLRLAGVLDEQFFGPGTRLTVL.